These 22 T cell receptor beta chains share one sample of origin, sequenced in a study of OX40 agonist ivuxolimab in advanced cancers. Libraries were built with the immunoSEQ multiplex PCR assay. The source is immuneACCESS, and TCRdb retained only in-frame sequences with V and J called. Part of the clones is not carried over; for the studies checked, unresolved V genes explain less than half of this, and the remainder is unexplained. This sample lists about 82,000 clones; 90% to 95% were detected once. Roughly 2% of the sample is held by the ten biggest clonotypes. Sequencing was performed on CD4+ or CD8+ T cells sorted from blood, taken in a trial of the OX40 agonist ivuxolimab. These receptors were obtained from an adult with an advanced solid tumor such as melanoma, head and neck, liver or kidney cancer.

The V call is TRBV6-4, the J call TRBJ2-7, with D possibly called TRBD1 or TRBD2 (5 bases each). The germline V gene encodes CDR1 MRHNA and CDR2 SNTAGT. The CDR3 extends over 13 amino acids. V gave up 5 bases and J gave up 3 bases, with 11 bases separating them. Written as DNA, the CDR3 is TGTGCCAGCAGTCGGGACGGAGGCTACGAGCAGTACTTC. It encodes CASSRDGGYEQYF.

The DNA for the CDR3 is TGTGCCAGCAGCTTAAATCCCCACACATCCGGGGGAAAAGAGACCCAGTACTTC. This sequence encodes CASSLNPHTSGGKETQYF. The chain is built from TRBV7-2 and TRBJ2-5; tentatively, D is TRBD2 (6 bases). V dropped 2 bases and J dropped 3 bases, with 22 bases sitting between them. Germline V lookup: CDR1 SGHTA, CDR2 FQGNSA. The length of the CDR3 is 18 residues.

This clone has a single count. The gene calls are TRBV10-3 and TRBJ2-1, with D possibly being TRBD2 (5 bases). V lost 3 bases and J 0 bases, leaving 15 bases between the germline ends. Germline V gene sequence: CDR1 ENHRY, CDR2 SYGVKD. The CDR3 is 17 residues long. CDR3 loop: CAISESRATSSYNEQFF. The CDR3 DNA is TGTGCCATCAGTGAATCGAGGGCGACGAGCTCCTACAATGAGCAGTTCTTC.

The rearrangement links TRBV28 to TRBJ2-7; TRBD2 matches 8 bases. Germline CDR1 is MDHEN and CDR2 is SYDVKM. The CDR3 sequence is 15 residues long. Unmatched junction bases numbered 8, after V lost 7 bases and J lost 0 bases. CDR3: CASKGPTSGSYEQYF. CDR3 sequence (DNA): TGTGCCAGCAAGGGCCCAACTAGCGGCTCCTACGAGCAGTACTTC.

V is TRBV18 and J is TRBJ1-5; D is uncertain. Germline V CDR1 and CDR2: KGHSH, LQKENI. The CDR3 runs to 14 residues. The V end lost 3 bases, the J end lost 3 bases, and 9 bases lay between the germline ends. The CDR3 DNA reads TGTGCCAGCTCACCCGGGCAATACAATCAGCCCCAGCATTTT. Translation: CASSPGQYNQPQHF.

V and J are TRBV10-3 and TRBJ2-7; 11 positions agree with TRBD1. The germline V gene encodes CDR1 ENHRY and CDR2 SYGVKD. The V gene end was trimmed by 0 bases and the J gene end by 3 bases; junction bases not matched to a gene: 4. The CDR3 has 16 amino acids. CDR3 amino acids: CAISESPGQGGYEQYF. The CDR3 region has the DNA TGTGCCATCAGTGAGTCACCGGGACAGGGGGGCTACGAGCAGTACTTC.

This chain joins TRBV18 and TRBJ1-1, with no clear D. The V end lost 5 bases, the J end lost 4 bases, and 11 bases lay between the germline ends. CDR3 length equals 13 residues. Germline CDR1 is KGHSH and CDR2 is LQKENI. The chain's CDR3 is CASSLRAVTEAFF. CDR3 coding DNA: TGTGCCAGCTCATTGCGGGCCGTCACTGAAGCTTTCTTT.

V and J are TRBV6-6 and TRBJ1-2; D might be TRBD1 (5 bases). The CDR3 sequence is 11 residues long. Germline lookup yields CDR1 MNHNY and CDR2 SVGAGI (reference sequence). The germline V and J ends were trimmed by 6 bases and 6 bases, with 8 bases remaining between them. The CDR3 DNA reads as TGTGCCAGCAGAGAGGGGCATGGCTACACCTTC. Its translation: CASREGHGYTF.

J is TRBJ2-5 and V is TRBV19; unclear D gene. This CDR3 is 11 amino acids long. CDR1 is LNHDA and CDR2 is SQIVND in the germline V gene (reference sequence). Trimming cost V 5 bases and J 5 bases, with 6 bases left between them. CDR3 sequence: CASSLGETQYF. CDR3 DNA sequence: TGTGCCAGTAGTCTTGGCGAGACCCAGTACTTC.

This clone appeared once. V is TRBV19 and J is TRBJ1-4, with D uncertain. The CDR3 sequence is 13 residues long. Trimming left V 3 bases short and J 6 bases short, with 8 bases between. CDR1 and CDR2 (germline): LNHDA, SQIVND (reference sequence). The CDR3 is CASSIYPDEKLFF. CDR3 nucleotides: TGTGCCAGTAGTATTTACCCAGATGAAAAACTGTTTTTT.

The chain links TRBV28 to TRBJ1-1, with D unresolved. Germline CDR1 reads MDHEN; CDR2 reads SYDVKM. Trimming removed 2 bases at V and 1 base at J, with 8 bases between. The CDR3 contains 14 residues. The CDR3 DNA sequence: TGTGCCAGCAGTTTAGGGGTGAAGAACACTGAAGCTTTCTTT. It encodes CASSLGVKNTEAFF.

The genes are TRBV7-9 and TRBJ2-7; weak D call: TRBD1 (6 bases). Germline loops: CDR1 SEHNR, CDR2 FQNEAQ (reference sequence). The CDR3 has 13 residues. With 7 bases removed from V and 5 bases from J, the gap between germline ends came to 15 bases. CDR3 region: CASTLTGSHEQYF. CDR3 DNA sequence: TGTGCCAGCACCCTTACAGGGTCTCACGAGCAGTACTTC. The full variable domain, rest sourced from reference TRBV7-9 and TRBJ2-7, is DTGVSQNPRHKITKRGQNVTFRCDPISEHNRLYWYRQTLGQGPEFLTYFQNEAQLEKSRLLSDRFSAERPKGSFSTLEIQRTEQGDSAMYLCASTLTGSHEQYFGPGTRLTVT.

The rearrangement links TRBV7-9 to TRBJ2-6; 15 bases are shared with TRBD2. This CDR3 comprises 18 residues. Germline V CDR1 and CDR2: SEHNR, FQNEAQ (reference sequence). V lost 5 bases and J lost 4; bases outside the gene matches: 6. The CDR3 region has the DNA TGTGCCAGCAGCGCCGGGACTAGCGGGAGGTACGGGGCCAACGTCCTGACTTTC. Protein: CASSAGTSGRYGANVLTF.

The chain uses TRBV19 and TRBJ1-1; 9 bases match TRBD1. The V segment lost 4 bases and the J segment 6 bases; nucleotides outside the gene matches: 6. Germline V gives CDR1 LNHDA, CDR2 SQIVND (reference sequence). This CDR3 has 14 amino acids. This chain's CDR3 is CASSTNRGPSEAFF. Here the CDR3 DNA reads TGTGCCAGTAGTACTAACAGGGGGCCTTCTGAAGCTTTCTTT.

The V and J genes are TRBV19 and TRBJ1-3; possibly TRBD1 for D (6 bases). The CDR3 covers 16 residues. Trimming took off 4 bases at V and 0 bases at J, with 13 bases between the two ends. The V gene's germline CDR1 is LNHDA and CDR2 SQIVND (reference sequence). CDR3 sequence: CASSKAGTNSGNTIYF. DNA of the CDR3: TGTGCCAGTAGTAAAGCCGGGACAAACTCTGGAAACACCATATATTTT. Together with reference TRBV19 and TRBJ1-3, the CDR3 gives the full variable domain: DGGITQSPKYLFRKEGQNVTLSCEQNLNHDAMYWYRQDPGQGLRLIYYSQIVNDFQKGDIAEGYSVSREKKESFPLTVTSAQKNPTAFYLCASSKAGTNSGNTIYFGEGSWLTVV.

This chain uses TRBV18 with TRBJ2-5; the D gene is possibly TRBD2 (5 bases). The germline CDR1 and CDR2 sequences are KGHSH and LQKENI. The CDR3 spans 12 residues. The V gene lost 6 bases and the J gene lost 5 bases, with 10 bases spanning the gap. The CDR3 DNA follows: TGTGCCAGCTCCCCGGGGATGGAGACCCAGTACTTC. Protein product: CASSPGMETQYF.

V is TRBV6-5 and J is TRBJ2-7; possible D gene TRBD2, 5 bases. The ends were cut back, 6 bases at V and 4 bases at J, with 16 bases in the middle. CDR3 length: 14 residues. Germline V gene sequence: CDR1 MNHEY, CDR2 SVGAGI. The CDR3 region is CASSLVASRYEQYF. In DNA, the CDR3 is TGTGCCAGCAGCTTAGTGGCTAGCCGGTACGAGCAGTACTTC.

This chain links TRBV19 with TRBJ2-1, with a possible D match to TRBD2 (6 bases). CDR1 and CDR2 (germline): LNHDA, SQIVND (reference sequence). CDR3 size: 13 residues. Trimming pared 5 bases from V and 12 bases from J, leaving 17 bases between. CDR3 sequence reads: CASSPSGLRGQFF. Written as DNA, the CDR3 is TGTGCCAGTAGTCCGAGCGGGCTGAGGGGGCAGTTCTTC. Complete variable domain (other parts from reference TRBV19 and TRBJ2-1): DGGITQSPKYLFRKEGQNVTLSCEQNLNHDAMYWYRQDPGQGLRLIYYSQIVNDFQKGDIAEGYSVSREKKESFPLTVTSAQKNPTAFYLCASSPSGLRGQFFGPGTRLTVL.

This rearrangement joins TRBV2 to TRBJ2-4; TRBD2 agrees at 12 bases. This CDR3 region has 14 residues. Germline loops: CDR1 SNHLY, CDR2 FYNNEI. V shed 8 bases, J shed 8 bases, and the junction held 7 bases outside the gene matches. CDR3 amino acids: CASGRLAGDYIQYF. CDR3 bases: TGTGCCAGCGGCCGACTAGCGGGAGACTACATTCAGTACTTC.

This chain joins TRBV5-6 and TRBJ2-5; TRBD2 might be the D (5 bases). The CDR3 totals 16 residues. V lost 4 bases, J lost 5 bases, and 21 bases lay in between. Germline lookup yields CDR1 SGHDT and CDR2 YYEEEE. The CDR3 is CASSPHRRTPGETQYF. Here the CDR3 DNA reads TGTGCCAGCAGCCCGCACCGACGGACTCCTGGTGAGACCCAGTACTTC.

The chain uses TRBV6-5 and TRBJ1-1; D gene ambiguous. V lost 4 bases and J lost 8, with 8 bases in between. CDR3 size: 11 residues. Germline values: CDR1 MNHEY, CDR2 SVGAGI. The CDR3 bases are TGTGCCAGCAGTTCCACCGGGGAAGCTTTCTTT. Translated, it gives CASSSTGEAFF.

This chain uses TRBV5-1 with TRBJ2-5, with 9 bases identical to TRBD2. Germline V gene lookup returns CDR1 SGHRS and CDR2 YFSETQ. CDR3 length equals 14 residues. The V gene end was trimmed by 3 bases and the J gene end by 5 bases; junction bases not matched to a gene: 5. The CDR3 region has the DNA TGCGCCAGCAGCTCGGCGGGAGGGGCGGAGACCCAGTACTTC. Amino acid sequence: CASSSAGGAETQYF.